This T cell receptor beta chain originates from a study of shared T cell receptors in the human thymus. Germline V gene data show CDR1 as MDHEN and CDR2 as SYDVKM. Trimming removed 4 bases at V and 8 bases at J, with 12 bases between. The CDR3 spans 13 residues. Produced via immunoSEQ multiplex PCR; TCRdb's table is partial and in-frame only. This table has around 340,000 clones, 95% appearing once. Sequenced material: thymocytes. V usage is TRBV28 and J usage is TRBJ2-1; no clear D. The receptor was derived from a human donor. The CDR3 reads CASSSPGEDEQFF. The DNA for the CDR3 is TGTGCCAGCAGTTCACCCGGTGAGGATGAGCAGTTCTTC.